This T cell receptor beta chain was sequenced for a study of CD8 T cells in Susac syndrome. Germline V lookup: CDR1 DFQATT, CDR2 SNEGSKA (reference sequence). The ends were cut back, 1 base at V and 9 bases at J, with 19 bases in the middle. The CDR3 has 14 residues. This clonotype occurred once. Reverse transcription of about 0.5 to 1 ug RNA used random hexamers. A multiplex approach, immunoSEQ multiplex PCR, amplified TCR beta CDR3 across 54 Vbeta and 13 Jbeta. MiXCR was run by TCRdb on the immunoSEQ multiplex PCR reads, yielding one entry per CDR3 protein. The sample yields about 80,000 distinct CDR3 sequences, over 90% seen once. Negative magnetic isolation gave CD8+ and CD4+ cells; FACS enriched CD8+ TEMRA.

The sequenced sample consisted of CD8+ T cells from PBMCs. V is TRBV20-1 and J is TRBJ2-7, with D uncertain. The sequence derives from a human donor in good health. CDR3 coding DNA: TGCAGTGCTAGAGTCCCCCCCTTCTTTTTCGGGCAGTACGTC. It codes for CSARVPPFFFGQYV.